This T cell receptor (beta chain) was recovered during a study of cytomegalovirus exposure and HLA in healthy donors. On the study more broadly: HLA-typed donors were the source of about 85 million unique TCRs, which an early data release held. Regarding the study as a whole: Excluded were some V segments that proved indistinguishable, including TRBV6-2 and TRBV6-3.

With regard to this clone: Its antigen remains unknown.

Vbeta (60) and Jbeta (13) primers were used in the PCR. As originally analysed: Unique TCR beta chains totaled some 78 million in a later count, with roughly 11 million of them shared. Clones were read by immunoSEQ multiplex PCR, and TCRdb kept only the in-frame ones, dropping some. V, J and clone size are those of that table, while D and trimming were read from the DNA. This repertoire includes 150,000 or so clones. Looked up from germline, CDR1 is SGHVS and CDR2 is FQNEAQ. This CDR3 has 13 amino acids. Trimming pared 3 bases from V and 3 bases from J, leaving 6 bases between. The chain couples TRBV7-8 to TRBJ1-5; D is unclear. This sequence was found in a woman in her forties or fifties in good health and CMV-seronegative. Material: PBMCs. This CDR3 reads CASSFQINQPQHF. As DNA, the CDR3 is TGTGCCAGCAGCTTTCAGATCAATCAGCCCCAGCATTTT.